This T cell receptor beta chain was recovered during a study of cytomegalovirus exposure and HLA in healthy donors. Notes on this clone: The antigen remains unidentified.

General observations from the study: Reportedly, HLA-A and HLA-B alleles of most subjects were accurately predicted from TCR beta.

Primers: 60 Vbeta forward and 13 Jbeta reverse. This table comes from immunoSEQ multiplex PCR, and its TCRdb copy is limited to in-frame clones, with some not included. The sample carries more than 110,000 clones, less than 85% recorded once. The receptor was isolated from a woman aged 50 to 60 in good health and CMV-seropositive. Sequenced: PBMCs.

The DNA of the CDR3 is TGCGCCAGCAGCTTGGTAGTAGCGGGGGCTCAAGAGACCCAGTACTTC. Protein sequence: CASSLVVAGAQETQYF. The rearrangement joins TRBV5-1 to TRBJ2-5; 9 positions match TRBD2. V was pared by 0 bases and J by 2 bases, with 5 bases of the junction left unmatched. Germline CDR1 SGHRS, CDR2 YFSETQ. The CDR3 contains 16 residues.